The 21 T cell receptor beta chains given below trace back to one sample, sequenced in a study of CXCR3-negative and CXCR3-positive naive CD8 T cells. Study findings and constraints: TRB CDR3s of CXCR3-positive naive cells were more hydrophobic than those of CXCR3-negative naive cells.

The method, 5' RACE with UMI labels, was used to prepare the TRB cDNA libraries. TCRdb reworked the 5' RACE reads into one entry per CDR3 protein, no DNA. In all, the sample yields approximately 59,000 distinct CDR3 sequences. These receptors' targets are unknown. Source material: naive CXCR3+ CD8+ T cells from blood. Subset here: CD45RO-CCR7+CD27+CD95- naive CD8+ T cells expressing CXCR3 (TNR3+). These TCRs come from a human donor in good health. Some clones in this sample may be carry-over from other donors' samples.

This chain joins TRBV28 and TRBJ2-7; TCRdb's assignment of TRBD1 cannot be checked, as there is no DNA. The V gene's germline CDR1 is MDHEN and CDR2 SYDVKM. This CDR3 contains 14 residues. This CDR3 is CASISVQGWYEQYF.

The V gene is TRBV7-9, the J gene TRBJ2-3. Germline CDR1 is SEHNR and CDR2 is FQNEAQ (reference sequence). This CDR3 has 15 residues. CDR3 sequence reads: CASSLLGLVTDTQYF.

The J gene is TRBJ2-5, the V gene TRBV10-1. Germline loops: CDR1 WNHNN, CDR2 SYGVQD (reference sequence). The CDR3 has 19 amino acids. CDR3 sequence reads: CASSEGSGKNNASQETQYF.

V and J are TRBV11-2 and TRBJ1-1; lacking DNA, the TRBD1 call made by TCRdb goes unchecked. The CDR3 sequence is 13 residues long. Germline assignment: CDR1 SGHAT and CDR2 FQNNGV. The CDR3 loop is CASSLVPGTEAFF.

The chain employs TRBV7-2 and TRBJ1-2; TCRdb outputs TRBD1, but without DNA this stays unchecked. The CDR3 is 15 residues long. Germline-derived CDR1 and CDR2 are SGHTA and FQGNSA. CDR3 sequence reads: CASGYRGDLSYGYTF.

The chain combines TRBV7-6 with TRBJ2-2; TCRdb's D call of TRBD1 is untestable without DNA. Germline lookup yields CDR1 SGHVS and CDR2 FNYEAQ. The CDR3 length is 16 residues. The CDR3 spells CASGTRTGINTGELFF.

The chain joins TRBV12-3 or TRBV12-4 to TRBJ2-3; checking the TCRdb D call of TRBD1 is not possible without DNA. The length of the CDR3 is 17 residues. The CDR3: CASSHRTDRPSTDTQYF.

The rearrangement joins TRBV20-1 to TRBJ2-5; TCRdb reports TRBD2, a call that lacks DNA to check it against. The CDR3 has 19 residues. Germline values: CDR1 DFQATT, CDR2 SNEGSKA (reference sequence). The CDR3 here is CSARELAGESIKNQETQYF.

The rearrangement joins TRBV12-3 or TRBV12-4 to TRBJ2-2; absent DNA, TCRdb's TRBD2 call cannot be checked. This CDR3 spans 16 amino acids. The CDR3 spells CASSFWASGDPGELFF.

The CDR3 reads CASSHPGLAGEETQYF. The chain has TRBV12-3 or TRBV12-4 and TRBJ2-5; as DNA is missing, the TRBD2 call by TCRdb cannot be tested. This CDR3 has 16 amino acids.

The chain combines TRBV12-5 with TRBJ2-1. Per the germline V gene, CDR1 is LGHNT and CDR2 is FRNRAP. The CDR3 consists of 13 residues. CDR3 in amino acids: CASGLGQYNEQFF.

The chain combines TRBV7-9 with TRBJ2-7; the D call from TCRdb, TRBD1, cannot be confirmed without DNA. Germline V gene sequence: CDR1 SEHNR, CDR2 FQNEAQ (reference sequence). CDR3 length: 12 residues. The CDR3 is CASRTGSYEQYF.

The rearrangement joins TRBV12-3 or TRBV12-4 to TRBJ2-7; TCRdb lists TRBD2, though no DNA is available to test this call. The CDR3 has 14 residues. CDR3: CASRDSGISYEQYF.

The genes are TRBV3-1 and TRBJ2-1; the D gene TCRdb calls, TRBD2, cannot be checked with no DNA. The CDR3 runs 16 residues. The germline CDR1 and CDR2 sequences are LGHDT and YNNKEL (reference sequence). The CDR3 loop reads CASSRQTLPLRNEQFF.

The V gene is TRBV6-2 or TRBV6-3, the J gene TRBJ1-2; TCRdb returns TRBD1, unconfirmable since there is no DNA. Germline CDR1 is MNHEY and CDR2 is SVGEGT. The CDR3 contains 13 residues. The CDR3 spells CASSYDTGSGYTF.

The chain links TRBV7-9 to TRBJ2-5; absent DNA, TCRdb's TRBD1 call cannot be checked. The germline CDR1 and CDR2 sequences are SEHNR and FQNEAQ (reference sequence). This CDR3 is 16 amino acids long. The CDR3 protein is CASTPWTGGPEETQYF.

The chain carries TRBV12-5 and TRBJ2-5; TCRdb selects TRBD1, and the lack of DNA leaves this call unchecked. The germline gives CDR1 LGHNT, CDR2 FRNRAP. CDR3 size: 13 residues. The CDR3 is CASGRGQLETQYF.

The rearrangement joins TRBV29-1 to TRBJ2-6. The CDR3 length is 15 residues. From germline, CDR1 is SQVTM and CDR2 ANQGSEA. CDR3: CSVEEFAPGANVLTF.

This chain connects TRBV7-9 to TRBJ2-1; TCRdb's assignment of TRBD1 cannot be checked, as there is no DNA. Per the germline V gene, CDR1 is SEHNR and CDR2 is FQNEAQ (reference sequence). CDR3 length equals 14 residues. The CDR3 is CASGRESGRDEQFF.

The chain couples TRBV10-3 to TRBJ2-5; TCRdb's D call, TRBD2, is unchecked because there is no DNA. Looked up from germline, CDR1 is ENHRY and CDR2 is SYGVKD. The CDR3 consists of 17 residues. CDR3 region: CAISDPSSGGSQETQYF.

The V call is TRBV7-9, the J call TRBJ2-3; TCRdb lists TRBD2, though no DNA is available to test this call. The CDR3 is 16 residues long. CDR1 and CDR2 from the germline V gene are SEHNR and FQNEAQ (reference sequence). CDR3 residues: CASSERTSGGADTQYF.